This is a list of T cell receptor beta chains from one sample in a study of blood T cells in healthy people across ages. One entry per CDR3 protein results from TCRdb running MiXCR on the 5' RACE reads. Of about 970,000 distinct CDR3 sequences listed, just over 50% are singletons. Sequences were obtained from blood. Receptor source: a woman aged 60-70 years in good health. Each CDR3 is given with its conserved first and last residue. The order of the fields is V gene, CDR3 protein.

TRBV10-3 CAISTRSSYNEQFF
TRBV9 CASSVHLVSGRPSYNEQFF
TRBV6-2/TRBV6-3 CASTGTRFSGANVLTF
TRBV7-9 CASSLVATAKETQYF
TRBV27 CASSRTTRETQYF
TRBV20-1 CSARDSGNAGELFF
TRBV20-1 CSARVPEEFRETQYF
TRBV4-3 CASSQGARLMGFGVYTF
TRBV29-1 CSVVTASYNEQFF
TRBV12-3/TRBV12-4 CASSSTRTGHLYEQYF
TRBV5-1 CASTLFGEETQYF
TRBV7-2 CPSSQRQYGYTF
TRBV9 CASSEREPNTGELFF
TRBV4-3 CASSQRSGSEETQYF
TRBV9 CAGSVGSGRLLETQYF
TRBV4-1 CASSRPGRWEQYF
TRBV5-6 CASSSGVQETQYF
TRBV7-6 CASSLDPGARTETQYF
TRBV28 CASSLEGRGSYEQYF
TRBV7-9 CASSLPLPGRTEAFF
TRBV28 CASSAPAGRNSPLHF
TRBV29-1 CSVPGRTNNEQFF
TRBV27 CASSLLQGSGANVLTF
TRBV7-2 CAGSLASGISKQPQHF
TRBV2 CASTPGLAGGWDEQFF
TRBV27 CASSPRWGQATQYF
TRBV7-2 CASSLRLAPTDTQYF
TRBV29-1 CSVGLAGGPYNEQFF
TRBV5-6 CASSPGHNTQYF
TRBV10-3 CAISEGTEKVHEQYF
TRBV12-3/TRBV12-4 CASRVTVRSLAFF
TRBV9 CASSVARVGGYGYTF
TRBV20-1 CSARDMRGDGYTF
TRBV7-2 CASSTRTSGGSSYNEQFF
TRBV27 CASSFYGQETQYF
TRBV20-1 CSARGGSPSTDTQYF
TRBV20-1 CSATSSHYEQYF
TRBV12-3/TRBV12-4 CASSFYGQYNQPQHF
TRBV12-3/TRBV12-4 CVSSLQVDTIYF